These 17 T cell receptor gamma chains originate from one sample sequenced in a study of Vδ1+ human thymocytes. Regarding the study as a whole: In the thymus, TRG and TRD repertoires looked highly polyclonal with Gaussian CDR3 lengths.

RNA was extracted from the cells and then reverse transcribed. CDR3 amplicons came from multiplex PCR with pooled V-gene forward and constant-region reverse primers. TCRdb ran CATT on the multiplex PCR reads. The table shows over 20,000 gamma-chain clones, with roughly 15% occurring only once. Their recognized antigens are unknown. The sample was Vdelta1+ gamma-delta thymocytes from the thymus. Sample subset: FACS-sorted CD3+ TCRalphabeta- TCRVdelta1+ TCRVdelta2- thymocytes. These receptors were obtained from a child under two years old who had congenital heart surgery.

The V and J genes are TRGV8 and TRGJP2. This CDR3 region has 15 residues. Germline CDR1 reads VENAVY; CDR2 reads YDSYNSRV. J was trimmed by 4 bases and V by 3 bases; bases with no gene match: 8. CDR3: CATWDVPPSDWIKTF. The CDR3 region has the DNA TGTGCCACCTGGGATGTTCCTCCTAGTGATTGGATCAAGACGTTT.

This clone was found a few times. V is TRGV9 and J is TRGJ1 or TRGJ2. The length of the CDR3 is 13 residues. Unmatched junction bases numbered 7, after V lost 0 bases and J lost 8 bases. Germline V gives CDR1 GITISATS, CDR2 ISYDGTV (reference sequence). Here the CDR3 DNA reads TGTGCCTTGTGGGAGGTGCTTCTAGATAAGAAACTCTTT. Translation gives CALWEVLLDKKLF.

This clone has just a few counts. This chain links TRGV4 with TRGJP2. Germline CDR1 reads EGSTGY; CDR2 reads YDSYTSSV. The junction had 15 bases not matched to a gene; V was cut back by 6 bases and J by 5 bases. The CDR3 sequence is 16 residues long. The CDR3, as DNA: TGTGCCACCTGGAACCGGGCGATCGGGAGTGATTGGATCAAGACGTTT. It yields the protein CATWNRAIGSDWIKTF.

J is TRGJP2 and V is TRGV5. The V segment lost 3 bases and the J segment 0 bases; nucleotides outside the gene matches: 10. The CDR3 runs to 17 residues. CDR1 VINAFY and CDR2 YDVSNSKD come from the germline V gene. The CDR3 region is CATWDGKPNSSDWIKTF. The CDR3 DNA reads as TGTGCCACCTGGGACGGGAAACCCAATAGTAGTGATTGGATCAAGACGTTT.

Relative to its sample, this clone is medium-sized. The rearrangement uses TRGV9 and TRGJP. The germline CDR1 and CDR2 sequences are GITISATS and ISYDGTV (reference sequence). After removal of 4 bases from V and 7 bases from J, the junction contained 4 bases not matched to a gene. The CDR3 sequence is 15 residues long. CDR3: CALWEDELGKKIKVF. The DNA of the CDR3 is TGTGCCTTGTGGGAAGACGAGTTGGGCAAAAAAATCAAGGTATTT.

This chain links TRGV4 with TRGJP2. The germline gives CDR1 EGSTGY, CDR2 YDSYTSSV. Trimming took 6 bases from V and 3 from J; bases not matched to a gene: 10. This CDR3 has 15 residues. The CDR3 sequence: CATWKGYGSDWIKTF. In DNA form, the CDR3 reads TGTGCCACCTGGAAAGGGTACGGTAGTGATTGGATCAAGACGTTT.

To note about this clone: One end of the junction fails to match germline, which may point to a read error. V and J are TRGV8 and TRGJ1 or TRGJ2. The V gene's germline CDR1 is VENAVY and CDR2 YDSYNSRV. There are 13 residues in the CDR3. This CDR3 reads CATRDRQRYKKLF. DNA of the CDR3: TGTGCCACCCGGGATAGGCAACGTTATAAGAAACTCTTT.

The rearrangement links TRGV4 to TRGJP. J gave up 4 bases and V 1 base, and 1 base lay outside the gene matches. Germline V CDR1 and CDR2: EGSTGY, YDSYTSSV. The CDR3 consists of 16 residues. In DNA form, the CDR3 reads TGTGCCACCTGGGATGGACAAGAGTTGGGCAAAAAAATCAAGGTATTT. Amino acid sequence: CATWDGQELGKKIKVF.

This clone was counted only a few times. Possible read error: a much larger clone is one base away. V gene TRGV5 combines with J gene TRGJ1 or TRGJ2. V lost 9 bases to trimming and J lost 0 bases; unmatched junction nucleotides: 2. CDR3 length: 11 residues. Looked up from germline, CDR1 is VINAFY and CDR2 is YDVSNSKD. The CDR3 sequence is CATGNYYKKLF. The CDR3 DNA sequence: TGTGCCACCGGGAATTATTATAAGAAACTCTTT.

The chain is built from TRGV9 and TRGJP. After removal of 1 base from V and 4 bases from J, the junction contained 7 bases not matched to a gene. CDR3 length equals 18 residues. Germline CDR1 and CDR2: GITISATS and ISYDGTV (reference sequence). In nucleotides, the CDR3 is TGTGCCTTGTGGGAGGTACAGATCCAAGAGTTGGGCAAAAAAATCAAGGTATTT. Encoded protein: CALWEVQIQELGKKIKVF.

On this clone itself: Additional DNA sequences in this sample encode the identical CDR3. The chain couples TRGV3 to TRGJ1 or TRGJ2. Germline CDR1 and CDR2: VTNTFY and YDVSTARD (reference sequence). After removal of 3 bases from V and 2 bases from J, the junction contained 7 bases not matched to a gene. The CDR3 totals 14 residues. The CDR3 is CATWDRLYYYKKLF. The CDR3 DNA follows: TGTGCCACCTGGGACCGACTTTATTATTATAAGAAACTCTTT.

This clone was seen more than once but under ten times. J is TRGJ1 or TRGJ2 and V is TRGV4. This CDR3 is 14 amino acids long. Trimming at V came to 2 bases and at J to 2 bases, leaving 6 bases not matched to a gene. CDR1 is EGSTGY and CDR2 is YDSYTSSV in the germline V gene. CDR3 sequence: CATWDVGDYYKKLF. CDR3 nucleotides: TGTGCCACCTGGGATGTGGGTGATTATTATAAGAAACTCTTT.

Regarding this clone: An end of the junction does not agree with germline; a read error may underlie this. This chain connects TRGV4 to TRGJP2. From germline, CDR1 is EGSTGY and CDR2 YDSYTSSV. There are 18 residues in the CDR3. For the CDR3, the DNA is TGTGCCACCTGGAATGGTCGTGGGGGTGGTAGTAGTGATTGGATCAAGACGTTT. This encodes CATWNGRGGGSSDWIKTF.

This clone was observed a few times. The rearrangement joins TRGV2 to TRGJ1 or TRGJ2. The ends lost 2 bases at V and 5 bases at J; junction bases unmatched: 6. The CDR3 extends over 13 amino acids. Germline-derived CDR1 and CDR2 are EGSNGY and YDSYNSKV. The CDR3 sequence is CATWDARHYKKLF. CDR3 coding DNA: TGTGCCACCTGGGACGCACGCCATTATAAGAAACTCTTT.

This clone occurred a few times. The chain combines TRGV4 with TRGJ1 or TRGJ2. The CDR3 is 10 residues long. V lost 9 bases to trimming and J lost 6 bases; unmatched junction nucleotides: 5. Germline CDR1 and CDR2: EGSTGY and YDSYTSSV. The CDR3 DNA reads TGTGCCACCAATAGTTATAAGAAACTCTTT. It yields the protein CATNSYKKLF.

The gene calls are TRGV8 and TRGJP1. The CDR3 loop spans 14 amino acids. Germline V gene lookup returns CDR1 VENAVY and CDR2 YDSYNSRV. With 4 bases clipped from V and 2 bases from J, the junction kept 4 bases outside the gene matches. CDR3: CATWDKTTGWFKIF. The CDR3 region has the DNA TGTGCCACCTGGGACAAGACCACTGGTTGGTTCAAGATATTT.

This clone came up a few times. The chain is built from TRGV4 and TRGJ1 or TRGJ2. The V gene end was trimmed by 6 bases and the J gene end by 3 bases; junction bases not matched to a gene: 17. CDR3 length: 16 amino acids. Germline V gives CDR1 EGSTGY, CDR2 YDSYTSSV. CDR3 sequence reads: CATWTSPSGCYYKKLF. The CDR3 DNA reads TGTGCCACCTGGACCTCACCTAGCGGGTGTTATTATAAGAAACTCTTT.